This TCR beta chain comes out of a study of T cell responses to AZD1222 COVID-19 vaccine. Study-level results: Vaccination with two AZD1222 doses was followed by a rise in Spike-specific TCR breadth and depth.

Clones were sequenced by immunoSEQ multiplex PCR, and TCRdb holds only the in-frame ones, with some missing. Of 95,000 to 100,000 clones in the sample, just over 90% are singletons; the top ten hold 6.5% to 8.5%. As to this clone: Its antigen is undetermined.

The material was peripheral blood, obtained 28 days after the second AZD1222 dose. The sequence derives from an adult who received the AZD1222 COVID-19 vaccine.

CDR3 loop: CASSDNTDTQYF. The CDR3 nucleotides are TGTGCCAGCAGTGATAACACAGATACGCAGTATTTT. The chain is built from TRBV28 and TRBJ2-3; no definite D call. Trimming took off 5 bases at V and 2 bases at J, with 5 bases between the two ends. The germline CDR1 and CDR2 sequences are MDHEN and SYDVKM. CDR3 length equals 12 residues.